This TCR beta chain was captured in a study of cytomegalovirus exposure and HLA in healthy donors. The study's findings and limits: The study designated about 180 TCR beta chains cytomegalovirus-associated. Cytomegalovirus status, reportedly, was diagnosed with high specificity and sensitivity by the classifier.

Sequenced by immunoSEQ multiplex PCR; TCRdb stores in-frame clones only, minus some. The profile covers about 130,000 clones, with about 94% appearing a single time and less than 2% taken by the ten largest. Regarding this clone: The antigen remains undetermined.

V was clipped by 6 bases and J by 0 bases, with 12 bases between them. Germline V gene data show CDR1 as MGHDK and CDR2 as SYGVNS. This CDR3 contains 15 residues. It was the approximately 120-subject validation cohort, separate from the approximately 700-subject first cohort, to which the donors belonged. The TCR comes from a man aged 18 to 30 in good health and CMV-seropositive. The chain has TRBV25-1 and TRBJ1-3, with D maybe TRBD1 (5 bases). The specimen was PBMCs. CDR3: CASRATGSSGNTIYF. DNA for the CDR3: TGTGCCAGCAGGGCCACAGGCTCCTCTGGAAACACCATATATTTT.